This TCR beta chain was obtained from a study of T cell changes during pregnancy in multiple sclerosis. Germline V gives CDR1 SGHAT, CDR2 FQNNGV. The CDR3 totals 16 residues. After removal of 0 bases from V and 4 bases from J, the junction contained 6 bases not matched to a gene. Clones were read by immunoSEQ multiplex PCR, and TCRdb kept only the in-frame ones, dropping some. This table has tens of thousands of clones, roughly nine tenths appearing once. This sequence joins TRBV11-2 and TRBJ2-1; 7 bases match TRBD2. This TCR was sampled from a female donor with multiple sclerosis, enrolled in a pregnancy study. Source: peripheral blood, taken in the third trimester of pregnancy. The CDR3 loop is CASSLELASGYNEQFF. Here the CDR3 DNA reads TGTGCCAGCAGCTTAGAATTGGCTAGCGGTTACAATGAGCAGTTCTTC.